Listed below are T cell receptor beta chains from one sample, sequenced in a study of blood T cells in healthy people across ages. TCRdb used MiXCR to reprocess the 5' RACE reads, holding one entry per CDR3 protein. The sample has about 1.1 million distinct CDR3 sequences, roughly two fifths seen once. The specimen was blood. The receptors originated from a man younger than 35 in good health. Each CDR3 is given with its conserved first and last residue. A D gene is named only where the DNA matches it firmly. Only some rows state a clone size, as once, few, many or a class for expanded clones.

>few|TRBJ2-7|TRBV4-3|.
CASSQGTEYEQYF
TGCGCCAGCAGCCAAGGGACAGAATACGAGCAGTACTTC
>few|TRBJ1-4|TRBV20-1|.
CSAPRDVGEKLFF
TGCAGTGCCCCTAGGGACGTAGGAGAAAAACTGTTTTTT
>.|TRBJ1-1|TRBV5-1|TRBD1
CASSSDRGQYGEAFF
TGCGCCAGCAGCTCGGACAGGGGGCAATATGGTGAAGCTTTCTTT
>.|TRBJ1-5|TRBV7-8|.
CASSLERVQPQHF
TGTGCCAGCAGCTTAGAGCGGGTTCAGCCCCAGCATTTT
>.|TRBJ1-1|TRBV4-3|.
CASSHSPGARGTEAFF
TGCGCCAGCAGCCACTCCCCCGGGGCACGAGGCACTGAAGCTTTCTTT
>.|TRBJ2-3|TRBV20-1|TRBD2
CSGAETSGRDTQYF
TGCAGTGGGGCCGAGACTAGCGGGAGAGATACGCAGTATTTT
>many|TRBJ1-2|TRBV29-1|.
CSVDSVGGDFYYGYTF
TGCAGCGTTGATAGCGTTGGGGGTGATTTCTACTATGGCTACACCTTC
>.|TRBJ2-4|TRBV7-8|TRBD2
CASSLDGGSNEQYF
TGTGCCAGCAGCTTGGACGGGGGGTCCAATGAGCAGTACTTC
>.|TRBJ1-6|TRBV20-1|TRBD1
CSARGTGGFALHF
TGCAGTGCTAGGGGGACAGGGGGCTTCGCCCTCCACTTT
>.|TRBJ2-2|TRBV14|.
CASSLGLHNRPGELFF
TGTGCCAGCAGCCTGGGACTCCACAACCGACCCGGGGAGCTGTTTTTT
>.|TRBJ1-4|TRBV12-3/TRBV12-4|TRBD1
CASRGTGPTNEKLFF
TGTGCCAGCAGGGGGACAGGACCAACTAATGAAAAACTGTTTTTT
>few|TRBJ1-2|TRBV4-3|.
CASSQERLGSPYGYTF
TGCGCCAGCAGCCAAGAACGATTGGGTAGTCCCTATGGCTACACCTTC
>.|TRBJ2-1|TRBV2|.
CASSEVTGRLTDNEQFF
TGTGCCAGCAGTGAAGTAACGGGACGCCTAACCGACAATGAGCAGTTCTTC
>.|TRBJ1-1|TRBV20-1|.
CSAQDGLNTEAVF
TGCAGTGCCCAGGACGGACTGAACACTGAAGCTGTCTTT
>few|TRBJ2-7|TRBV7-3|.
CASSLSGRKLYNEQYF
TGTGCCAGCAGCTTATCAGGGAGGAAGCTCTACAATGAGCAGTACTTC
>once|TRBJ2-3|TRBV25-1|TRBD2
CASSDQTSGGAGTQYF
TGTGCCAGCAGTGACCAGACTAGCGGGGGGGCAGGGACGCAGTATTTT
>.|TRBJ2-2|TRBV9|.
CASSVDLGNPGELFF
TGTGCCAGCAGCGTAGATTTAGGGAACCCCGGGGAGCTGTTTTTT
>few|TRBJ2-3|TRBV20-1|TRBD2
CSARVFGTSGGTDTQYF
TGCAGTGCTAGAGTGTTCGGGACTAGCGGGGGCACAGATACGCAGTATTTT
>.|TRBJ2-7|TRBV11-2|.
CASSLDLVWAGSTYEQYF
TGTGCCAGCAGCTTAGATTTGGTGTGGGCAGGGTCAACCTACGAGCAGTACTTC
>.|TRBJ1-1|TRBV7-2|.
CASSLATGRFGSFF
TGTGCCAGCAGCTTAGCAACGGGGCGGTTTGGATCTTTCTTT
>few|TRBJ2-3|TRBV4-3|.
CASSQVGQRTDTQYF
TGCGCCAGCAGCCAAGTCGGCCAGAGGACAGATACGCAGTATTTT
>.|TRBJ1-6|TRBV5-1|.
CASSPRGGSYSPLHF
TGCGCCAGCAGCCCACGAGGAGGTTCCTATTCACCCCTCCACTTT